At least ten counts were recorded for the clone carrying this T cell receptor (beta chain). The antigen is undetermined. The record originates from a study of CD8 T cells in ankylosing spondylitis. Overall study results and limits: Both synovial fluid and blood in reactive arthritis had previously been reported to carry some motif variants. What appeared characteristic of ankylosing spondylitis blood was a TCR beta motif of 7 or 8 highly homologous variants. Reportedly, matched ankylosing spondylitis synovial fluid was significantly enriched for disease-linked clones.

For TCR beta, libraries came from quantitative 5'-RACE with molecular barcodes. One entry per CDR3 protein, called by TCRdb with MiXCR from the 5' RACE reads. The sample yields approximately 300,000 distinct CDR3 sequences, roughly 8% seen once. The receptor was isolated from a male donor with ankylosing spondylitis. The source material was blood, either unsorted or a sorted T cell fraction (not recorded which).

The CDR3 sequence: CASDLTGHEQFF. CDR3 in DNA: TGTGCCAGCGATTTGACGGGCCATGAGCAGTTCTTC. The gene calls are TRBV12-3 or TRBV12-4 and TRBJ2-1; the D is unclear. This CDR3 has 12 amino acids. Deletions cut 8 bases from V and 8 bases from J, with 13 bases between.